One and the same sample provided the 10 T cell receptor beta chains below, sequenced in a study of shared clonotypes between healthy human individuals. Here immunoSEQ multiplex PCR was the method, and the copy in TCRdb shows in-frame clones only, minus some. The table shows about 380,000 clones, with roughly 96% occurring only once. Sequenced material: memory CD8+ T cells sorted from blood. Subset denoted: CD45RO+ cells pooled with CCR7-negative TemRA cells. Source of these receptors: a man aged 30-40 years in good health.

The V and J genes are TRBV21-1 and TRBJ2-2. TRBV21-1 counts as a pseudogene. CDR3 length equals 18 residues. CDR3 nucleotides: TGTGCCAGCAGCGCCCCGCCGGGGCGGTTTGTAGGCACCGGGGAGCTGTTTTTT. It encodes CASSAPPGRFVGTGELFF.

The gene calls are TRBV19 and TRBJ2-1; 15 nucleotides agree with TRBD2. Germline V lookup: CDR1 LNHDA, CDR2 SQIVND (reference sequence). J was trimmed by 8 bases and V by 10 bases; bases with no gene match: 27. This CDR3 contains 21 residues. In DNA, the CDR3 is TGTGCCACCCCGGGACAGGGAACCGGGACTAGCGGGAGGTGGAGTTTGTATGAGCAGTTCTTC. The encoded protein is CATPGQGTGTSGRWSLYEQFF.

V gene TRBV9 combines with J gene TRBJ2-2; D is possibly TRBD1 (6 bases). Germline CDR1 SGDLS, CDR2 YYNGEE. V lost 4 bases, J lost 4 bases, and 8 bases lay in between. This CDR3 comprises 13 residues. The CDR3 spells CASSQQGTGELFF. CDR3 DNA sequence: TGTGCCAGCAGCCAACAGGGCACCGGGGAGCTGTTTTTT. The whole variable domain, remainder taken from reference TRBV9 and TRBJ2-2, is DSGVTQTPKHLITATGQRVTLRCSPRSGDLSVYWYQQSLDQGLQFLIQYYNGEERAKGNILERFSAQQFPDLHSELNLSSLELGDSALYFCASSQQGTGELFFGEGSRLTVL.

A single count supports this clone. This sequence joins TRBV9 and TRBJ2-7; 12 bases match TRBD2. V shed 4 bases and J 4 bases; nucleotides not matched to a gene: 6. Germline assignment: CDR1 SGDLS and CDR2 YYNGEE. The CDR3 is made up of 15 amino acids. Here the CDR3 reads CASSPWTSGIYEQYF. The CDR3 coding sequence is TGTGCCAGCAGCCCCTGGACTAGCGGGATTTACGAGCAGTACTTC.

This chain connects TRBV9 to TRBJ2-2; possibly TRBD1 for D (6 bases). Germline-derived CDR1 and CDR2 are SGDLS and YYNGEE. The CDR3 extends over 16 amino acids. Trimming stripped 3 bases from V and 4 bases from J, with 16 bases between. CDR3 residues: CASSDRVSGGTGELFF. CDR3 DNA: TGTGCCAGCAGCGACAGGGTGTCAGGAGGCACCGGGGAGCTGTTTTTT. The complete variable domain, with remaining parts taken from reference TRBV9 and TRBJ2-2, reads DSGVTQTPKHLITATGQRVTLRCSPRSGDLSVYWYQQSLDQGLQFLIQYYNGEERAKGNILERFSAQQFPDLHSELNLSSLELGDSALYFCASSDRVSGGTGELFFGEGSRLTVL.

This chain joins TRBV2 and TRBJ1-5; 7 bases are a match to TRBD1. Unmatched junction bases numbered 5, after V lost 5 bases and J lost 4 bases. CDR1 is SNHLY and CDR2 is FYNNEI in the germline V gene. This CDR3 has 14 amino acids. The CDR3 DNA reads TGTGCCAGCAGTCGACAGGGCTTAAATCAGCCCCAGCATTTT. It yields the protein CASSRQGLNQPQHF.

The V call is TRBV28, the J call TRBJ1-5; 8 bases map to TRBD1. The ends lost 3 bases at V and 2 bases at J; junction bases unmatched: 12. In germline, CDR1 is MDHEN, CDR2 SYDVKM. The CDR3 sequence is 18 residues long. CDR3 protein: CASSLGGGTGVGNQPQHF. CDR3 DNA: TGTGCCAGCAGTTTGGGTGGGGGGACAGGAGTAGGCAATCAGCCCCAGCATTTT.

The chain recombines TRBV25-1 with TRBJ2-7, with 7 bases aligning to TRBD1. Trimming removed 4 bases from V and 2 bases from J; junction bases left unmatched: 2. CDR1 MGHDK and CDR2 SYGVNS come from the germline V gene. The CDR3 runs 13 residues. This CDR3 reads CASSVDRAYEQYF. CDR3 nucleotides: TGTGCCAGCAGTGTCGACAGGGCCTACGAGCAGTACTTC.

V is TRBV5-1 and J is TRBJ2-3, with 8 bases matching TRBD1. Germline trimming cut 6 bases from V and 4 bases from J; bases unmatched to any gene: 1. This CDR3 spans 12 amino acids. CDR1 and CDR2 (germline): SGHRS, YFSETQ. CDR3 protein: CASTGGADTQYF. Here the CDR3 DNA reads TGCGCCAGCACAGGGGGCGCAGATACGCAGTATTTT.

The chain is built from TRBV4-2 and TRBJ1-1; D gene unclear. The CDR3 spans 14 residues. Trimming stripped 1 base from V and 4 bases from J, with 10 bases between. Looked up from germline, CDR1 is LGHNA and CDR2 is YNFKEQ. The CDR3 here is CASSQVEGATEAFF. The CDR3 nucleotides read TGTGCCAGCAGCCAAGTTGAGGGAGCCACTGAAGCTTTCTTT.